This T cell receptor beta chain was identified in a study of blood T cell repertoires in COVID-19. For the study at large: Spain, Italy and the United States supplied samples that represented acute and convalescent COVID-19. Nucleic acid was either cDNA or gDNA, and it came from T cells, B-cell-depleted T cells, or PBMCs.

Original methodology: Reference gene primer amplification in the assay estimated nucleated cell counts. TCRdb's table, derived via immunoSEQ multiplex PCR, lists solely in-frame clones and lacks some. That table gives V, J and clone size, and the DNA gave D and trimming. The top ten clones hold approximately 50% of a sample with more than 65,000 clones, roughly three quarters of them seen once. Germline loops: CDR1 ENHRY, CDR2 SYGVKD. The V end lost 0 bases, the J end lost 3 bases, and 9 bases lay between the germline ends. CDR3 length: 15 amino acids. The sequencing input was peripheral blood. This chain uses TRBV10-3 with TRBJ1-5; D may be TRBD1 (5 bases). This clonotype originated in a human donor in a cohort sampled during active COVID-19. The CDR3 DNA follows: TGTGCCATCAGTGAGTCCACAGGACCCAATCAGCCCCAGCATTTT. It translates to CAISESTGPNQPQHF.